The 20 T cell receptor beta chains in this list originate from one sample, sequenced in a study of T cell repertoires in cytomegalovirus infection. No antigen is known for these receptors. Via MiXCR, TCRdb re-called the reads, giving one row per CDR3 protein. The data hold approximately 74,000 distinct CDR3 sequences, with roughly 40% observed a single time. The sample was CD8+ T cells from cultured PBMCs, taken from culture after CMV antigen stimulation. These receptors came from a human donor in good health (CMV status not recorded). Some clones in this sample may be carry-over from other donors' samples.

This clonotype has a handful of counts. The chain uses TRBV20-1 and TRBJ1-2; 10 nucleotides agree with TRBD1. Trimming removed 0 bases from V and 7 bases from J; junction bases left unmatched: 5. The germline gives CDR1 DFQATT, CDR2 SNEGSKA (reference sequence). The CDR3 sequence is 14 residues long. CDR3 in DNA: TGCAGTGCTAGAGATCGGGGACAGGGGCTTGGCTACACCTTC. This codes for CSARDRGQGLGYTF.

This clonotype was seen a handful of times. The rearrangement links TRBV7-2 to TRBJ1-2; D perhaps matches TRBD1 (5 bases). CDR1 SGHTA and CDR2 FQGNSA come from the germline V gene. The CDR3 is 14 residues long. V was trimmed by 3 bases and J by 5 bases, leaving 13 bases between them. CDR3 sequence reads: CASSFPGTSYGYTF. CDR3 DNA sequence: TGTGCCAGCAGCTTCCCAGGGACGAGTTATGGCTACACCTTC.

This clonotype came up once. The chain employs TRBV5-4 and TRBJ2-7; D ambiguous. The CDR3 consists of 14 residues. Deletions cut 0 bases from V and 4 bases from J, with 11 bases between. Germline-derived CDR1 and CDR2 are SGHNT and YYREEE (reference sequence). The DNA for the CDR3 is TGTGCCAGCAGCTTGGACCTCAAACAGTACGAGCAGTACTTC. The encoded protein is CASSLDLKQYEQYF. Filled out from reference TRBV5-4 and TRBJ2-7, the complete variable domain reads ETGVTQSPTHLIKTRGQQVTLRCSSQSGHNTVSWYQQALGQGPQFIFQYYREEENGRGNFPPRFSGLQFPNYSSELNVNALELDDSALYLCASSLDLKQYEQYFGPGTRLTVT.

V gene TRBV12-3 or TRBV12-4 combines with J gene TRBJ1-6; 7 bases align to TRBD1. The length of the CDR3 is 16 residues. The trim removed 1 base at V and 10 bases at J, leaving 10 bases unmatched. The CDR3 reads CASSLGDSGHGSPLHF. The DNA of the CDR3 is TGTGCCAGCAGTTTAGGGGACAGCGGGCACGGCTCACCCCTCCACTTT.

In its sample, this clonotype was seen a few times. V usage is TRBV7-3 and J usage is TRBJ2-2; possibly TRBD1 for D (5 bases). This CDR3 contains 15 residues. V lost 2 bases, J lost 4 bases, and 11 bases lay in between. Per germline, CDR1 SGHTA and CDR2 FQGTGA. The CDR3 protein is CASSLLSGLTGELFF. CDR3 sequence (DNA): TGTGCCAGCAGCTTATTATCAGGGCTCACCGGGGAGCTGTTTTTT.

This clonotype was observed a few times. The chain links TRBV5-1 to TRBJ2-1; the match to TRBD1 covers 12 bases. J lost 4 bases, V lost 2 bases, and 7 bases had no gene match. Per germline, CDR1 SGHRS and CDR2 YFSETQ. The CDR3 length is 17 residues. This CDR3 reads CASSFWGQGAPYNEQFF. The CDR3, as DNA: TGCGCCAGCAGCTTTTGGGGACAGGGGGCGCCTTACAATGAGCAGTTCTTC.

This CDR3 is CASSLTSPGELFF. The CDR3 DNA reads TGCGCCAGCAGCCTGACTAGTCCCGGGGAGCTGTTTTTT. This chain joins TRBV5-1 and TRBJ2-2, with D perhaps matching TRBD2 (6 bases). Trimming left V 4 bases short and J 6 bases short, with 10 bases between. This CDR3 has 13 amino acids. Germline CDR1 is SGHRS and CDR2 is YFSETQ.

The rearrangement links TRBV11-2 to TRBJ2-2; 11 bases agree with TRBD2. The V gene end was trimmed by 1 base and the J gene end by 5 bases; junction bases not matched to a gene: 3. Germline lookup yields CDR1 SGHAT and CDR2 FQNNGV. The CDR3 spans 16 residues. CDR3 protein: CASSLVAGGQTGELFF. DNA of the CDR3: TGTGCCAGCAGCTTAGTAGCGGGGGGGCAGACCGGGGAGCTGTTTTTT.

The table lists this clonotype with a few counts. The DNA of the CDR3 is TGTGCCAGCAGTCGGGACACAGCATGGAGCTCCTACAATGAGCAGTTCTTC. This codes for CASSRDTAWSSYNEQFF. The chain combines TRBV12-3 or TRBV12-4 with TRBJ2-1, with D possibly TRBD1 on 6 matching bases. The CDR3 length is 17 residues. Trimming removed 5 bases at V and 0 bases at J, with 17 bases between.

The rearrangement links TRBV6-5 to TRBJ2-3; TRBD2 matches 7 bases. V trimming: 5 bases; J trimming: 1 base; junction bases outside the gene matches: 6. The CDR3 is 15 residues long. The germline gives CDR1 MNHEY, CDR2 SVGAGI. CDR3 sequence: CASSGSGFRTDTQYF. Written as DNA, the CDR3 is TGTGCCAGCAGTGGTAGCGGGTTTCGCACAGATACGCAGTATTTT.

The chain has TRBV27 and TRBJ1-2; 10 bases agree with TRBD1. J was trimmed by 8 bases and V by 3 bases; bases with no gene match: 9. CDR3 length: 15 amino acids. The germline CDR1 and CDR2 sequences are MNHEY and SMNVEV (reference sequence). CDR3: CASSLSGTGARGYTF. CDR3 DNA sequence: TGTGCCAGCAGTTTGTCCGGGACAGGGGCACGAGGCTACACCTTC.

This clonotype was counted a few times. The chain joins TRBV10-2 to TRBJ1-5; D is possibly TRBD1 (5 bases). V shed 4 bases and J shed 7 bases, with 8 bases lying between them. Germline values: CDR1 WSHSY, CDR2 SAAADI. CDR3 length equals 12 residues. The CDR3 reads CASSVGAQPQHF. The CDR3 DNA is TGCGCCAGCAGTGTAGGGGCCCAGCCCCAGCATTTT.

This clonotype was picked up a small number of times. The junction shows a germline mismatch at one end, possibly a read error. This sequence joins TRBV7-2 and TRBJ1-6; TRBD1 matches 8 bases. This CDR3 comprises 15 residues. Germline CDR1 is SGHTA and CDR2 is FQGNSA. The CDR3 spells CVSSLGQGASSPLHF. As DNA, the CDR3 is TGTGTCAGCAGCTTAGGGCAGGGGGCGTCTTCACCCCTCCACTTT.

The chain uses TRBV4-1 and TRBJ1-2; D not resolved. The germline V gene has CDR1 MGHRA and CDR2 YSYEKL. V shed 0 bases and J shed 3 bases, with 11 bases lying between them. The length of the CDR3 is 15 residues. The CDR3 region is CASSQDTYLHYGYTF. DNA of the CDR3: TGCGCCAGCAGCCAAGATACCTATTTACACTATGGCTACACCTTC.

This rearrangement joins TRBV28 to TRBJ2-7, with 12 positions matching TRBD2. This CDR3 is 16 amino acids long. The V gene end was trimmed by 5 bases and the J gene end by 0 bases; junction bases not matched to a gene: 5. Germline loops: CDR1 MDHEN, CDR2 SYDVKM. The CDR3 loop reads CASSQGLAGPSYEQYF. The CDR3 region has the DNA TGTGCCAGCAGTCAGGGACTAGCGGGTCCCTCCTACGAGCAGTACTTC.

This clonotype was found a few times. The V call is TRBV12-5, the J call TRBJ2-2; 9 bases are a match to TRBD2. Germline V CDR1 and CDR2: LGHNT, FRNRAP. Trimming took 9 bases from V and 7 from J; bases not matched to a gene: 3. The CDR3 runs 12 residues. The CDR3 DNA sequence: TGTGCTAGCCTAGCGGGGATCGGGGAGCTGTTTTTT. Translating it yields CASLAGIGELFF.

This chain links TRBV6-2 or TRBV6-3 with TRBJ1-5; the D is unclear. Germline V gene lookup returns CDR1 MNHEY and CDR2 SVGEGT. V gave up 2 bases and J gave up 4 bases, with 12 bases separating them. CDR3 length: 15 amino acids. The CDR3 sequence is CASSYRTVLNQPQHF. Here the CDR3 DNA reads TGTGCCAGCAGTTACAGGACCGTTCTAAATCAGCCCCAGCATTTT.

This clonotype was counted a few times. The chain couples TRBV12-3 or TRBV12-4 to TRBJ2-1, with TRBD2 matching 8 bases. The CDR3 has 16 amino acids. V shed 1 base, J shed 6 bases, and the junction held 8 bases outside the gene matches. The CDR3 DNA follows: TGTGCCAGCAGTTTAGTCATCGGGGGGGCTGGCAATGAGCAGTTCTTC. As protein: CASSLVIGGAGNEQFF.

The genes are TRBV19 and TRBJ2-7; D possibly uses TRBD1 or TRBD2 (5 bases each). V lost 4 bases, J lost 2 bases, and 12 bases lay in between. CDR1 LNHDA and CDR2 SQIVND come from the germline V gene (reference sequence). The CDR3 is made up of 14 amino acids. CDR3 amino acids: CASSTSGRPYEQYF. The CDR3 DNA follows: TGTGCCAGTAGTACCTCGGGACGGCCCTACGAGCAGTACTTC.

The rearrangement joins TRBV27 to TRBJ2-7; possible D gene TRBD2, 5 bases. Trimming removed 8 bases at V and 3 bases at J, with 14 bases between. The CDR3 loop spans 13 amino acids. Germline CDR1 reads MNHEY; CDR2 reads SMNVEV (reference sequence). The CDR3 coding sequence is TGTGCCAGCTTAAGCACTGAGGGCTACGAGCAGTACTTC. This sequence encodes CASLSTEGYEQYF.